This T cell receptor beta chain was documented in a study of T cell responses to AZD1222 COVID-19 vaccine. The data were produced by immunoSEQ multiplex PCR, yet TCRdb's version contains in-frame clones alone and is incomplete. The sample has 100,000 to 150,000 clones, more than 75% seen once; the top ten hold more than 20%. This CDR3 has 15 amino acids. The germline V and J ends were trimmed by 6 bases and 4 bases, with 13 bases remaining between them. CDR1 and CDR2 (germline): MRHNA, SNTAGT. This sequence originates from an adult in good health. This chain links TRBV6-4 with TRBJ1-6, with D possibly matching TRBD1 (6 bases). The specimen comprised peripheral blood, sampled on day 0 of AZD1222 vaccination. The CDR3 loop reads CASSPTGLYNSPLHF. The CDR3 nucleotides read TGTGCCAGCAGCCCAACAGGGCTTTATAATTCACCCCTCCACTTT.